This T cell receptor (beta chain) was observed in a study of response to subunit inactivated influenza vaccine. A few counts support this clonotype. Its antigen is unknown. Study-wide findings and caveats: T cells newly recruited by each seasonal influenza vaccination are few, the authors suggested.

One entry per CDR3 protein, called by TCRdb with MiXCR from the RT-PCR reads. This sample has fewer than 600,000 distinct CDR3 sequences, with roughly 7.9% found just once. Deletions cut 1 base from V and 1 base from J, with 8 bases between. The CDR3 loop spans 16 amino acids. The germline CDR1 and CDR2 sequences are SGHTA and FQGNSA. The starting material was PBMCs from blood, obtained about 24 months after vaccination. This clonotype originated in a man between 50 and 69 years old who received an inactivated influenza vaccine. The genes are TRBV7-2 and TRBJ1-6; D uncertain. The CDR3 region is CASSLVGSSYNSPLHF. The CDR3 DNA reads as TGTGCCAGCAGCTTAGTAGGCAGTTCCTATAATTCACCCCTCCACTTT.